The rows below give T cell receptor beta chains drawn from one sample of a study of shared clonotypes between healthy human individuals. Using immunoSEQ multiplex PCR, the repertoire was profiled, and TCRdb retains in-frame clones only, with some absent. The sample lists over 2 million clones; less than 95% were seen once. The sequenced material came from naive CD8+ T cells sorted from blood. Source of these receptors: a man between 18 and 29 years old in good health. CDR3s include the opening cysteine and the closing phenylalanine or tryptophan. A D gene is named only where the DNA matches it firmly. Only some rows state a clone size, as once, few, many or a class for expanded clones.

d_call: .
clone_size: .
v_call: TRBV19
j_call: TRBJ2-7
cdr3_nt: TGTGCCAGTAGTATAGAACAGGGTTCCTACGAGCAGTACTTC
cdr3_aa: CASSIEQGSYEQYF

d_call: .
clone_size: .
v_call: TRBV12-1
j_call: TRBJ2-6
cdr3_nt: TGTGCCAGCAGCTTAGCACGGAGCTCTGGGGCCAACGTCCTGACTTTC
cdr3_aa: CASSLARSSGANVLTF

d_call: .
clone_size: .
v_call: TRBV7-9
j_call: TRBJ2-2
cdr3_nt: TGTGCCAGCAGTTTTGACCCGAGCACCGGGGAGCTGTTTTTT
cdr3_aa: CASSFDPSTGELFF

d_call: TRBD2
clone_size: .
v_call: TRBV4-1
j_call: TRBJ2-3
cdr3_nt: TGCGCCAGCAGCGGCCGGACTAGCGGGAGTATAGATACGCAGTATTTT
cdr3_aa: CASSGRTSGSIDTQYF

d_call: .
clone_size: .
v_call: TRBV30
j_call: TRBJ2-7
cdr3_nt: TGTGCCTGGGGGGACACCAACTACGAGCAGTACTTC
cdr3_aa: CAWGDTNYEQYF

d_call: TRBD1
clone_size: .
v_call: TRBV6-1
j_call: TRBJ1-2
cdr3_nt: TGTGCCAGCAGTGAGCTACAGGGGTTCGGGATCTATGGCTACACCTTC
cdr3_aa: CASSELQGFGIYGYTF

d_call: .
clone_size: .
v_call: TRBV29-1
j_call: TRBJ2-4
cdr3_nt: TGCAGCGTTGAGGGCTTAGGGAACATTCAGTACTTC
cdr3_aa: CSVEGLGNIQYF

d_call: .
clone_size: .
v_call: TRBV7-9
j_call: TRBJ2-2
cdr3_nt: TGTGCCAGCAGCGCCTCGGGACTCCCCTCGAAGGTGTTTTTT
cdr3_aa: CASSASGLPSKVFF

d_call: .
clone_size: .
v_call: TRBV7-2
j_call: TRBJ2-7
cdr3_nt: TGTGCCAGCAGCTTAGCGATGGGGGCCTACGAGCAGTACTTC
cdr3_aa: CASSLAMGAYEQYF

d_call: .
clone_size: .
v_call: TRBV6-1
j_call: TRBJ2-1
cdr3_nt: TGTGCCAGCAGTGTAGAGAGGAGCTCCTACAATGAGCAGTTCTTC
cdr3_aa: CASSVERSSYNEQFF

d_call: TRBD1
clone_size: .
v_call: TRBV5-1
j_call: TRBJ2-7
cdr3_nt: TGCGCCAGCAGCTTGGAAGGGGGCCTAGCCTACGAGCAGTACTTC
cdr3_aa: CASSLEGGLAYEQYF

d_call: TRBD1
clone_size: .
v_call: TRBV2
j_call: TRBJ2-3
cdr3_nt: TGTGCCAGCAGAAGACAGGGGGGCGGCACAGATACGCAGTATTTT
cdr3_aa: CASRRQGGGTDTQYF

d_call: .
clone_size: .
v_call: TRBV9
j_call: TRBJ2-1
cdr3_nt: TGTGCCAGCAGCGTAGAGCCAGTGGACAGTACCTACAATGAGCAGTTCTTC
cdr3_aa: CASSVEPVDSTYNEQFF

d_call: .
clone_size: once
v_call: TRBV7-2
j_call: TRBJ2-7
cdr3_nt: TGTGCCAGCAGCTCCGGGGTCACTCACTACGAGCAGTACTTC
cdr3_aa: CASSSGVTHYEQYF

d_call: TRBD2
clone_size: .
v_call: TRBV27
j_call: TRBJ2-1
cdr3_nt: TGTGCCAGCAGTTCCCAGGGACTAGAAAAGAATGAGCAGTTCTTC
cdr3_aa: CASSSQGLEKNEQFF

d_call: .
clone_size: .
v_call: TRBV19
j_call: TRBJ2-1
cdr3_nt: TGTGCCAGTAGTATTCGGGAAGCCTACAATGAGCAGTTCTTC
cdr3_aa: CASSIREAYNEQFF

d_call: .
clone_size: .
v_call: TRBV9
j_call: TRBJ2-3
cdr3_nt: TGTGCCAGCAGCAGGGGGGGCACAGATACGCAGTATTTT
cdr3_aa: CASSRGGTDTQYF

d_call: .
clone_size: .
v_call: TRBV5-4
j_call: TRBJ1-2
cdr3_nt: TGTGCCAGCAGCCGGGGCAGGCTGGATGGCTACACCTTC
cdr3_aa: CASSRGRLDGYTF

d_call: .
clone_size: .
v_call: TRBV28
j_call: TRBJ2-4
cdr3_nt: TGTGCCAGCAGTTTATTTGGGACTCCGAACATTCAGTACTTC
cdr3_aa: CASSLFGTPNIQYF

d_call: .
clone_size: .
v_call: TRBV7-6
j_call: TRBJ2-1
cdr3_nt: TGTGCCAGCAGCTTCGGCTATGGGAATGAGCAGTTCTTC
cdr3_aa: CASSFGYGNEQFF

d_call: .
clone_size: .
v_call: TRBV7-8
j_call: TRBJ2-5
cdr3_nt: TGTGCCAGCAGCCCAGAGGGTGCGCTCTTGGGGACCCAGTACTTC
cdr3_aa: CASSPEGALLGTQYF

d_call: .
clone_size: .
v_call: TRBV5-1
j_call: TRBJ2-3
cdr3_nt: TGCGCCAGCAGCTCGGAACCGGACGGATTCGGAGATACGCAGTATTTT
cdr3_aa: CASSSEPDGFGDTQYF

d_call: TRBD1
clone_size: .
v_call: TRBV5-6
j_call: TRBJ1-2
cdr3_nt: TGTGCCAGCAGCCATGCGGACAGGGCGGGGTATGGCTACACCTTC
cdr3_aa: CASSHADRAGYGYTF

d_call: TRBD1
clone_size: .
v_call: TRBV27
j_call: TRBJ2-7
cdr3_nt: TGTGCCAGCAAATGGGGACAGGGAACCTACGAGCAGTACTTC
cdr3_aa: CASKWGQGTYEQYF

d_call: TRBD1
clone_size: .
v_call: TRBV27
j_call: TRBJ2-7
cdr3_nt: TGTGCCAGCAGTTTCTCAGGACAGGCCTACGAGCAGTACTTC
cdr3_aa: CASSFSGQAYEQYF

d_call: .
clone_size: .
v_call: TRBV27
j_call: TRBJ2-7
cdr3_nt: TGTGCCACCGCCGGGGACCCGAGCTCCTACGAGCAGTACTTC
cdr3_aa: CATAGDPSSYEQYF

d_call: .
clone_size: .
v_call: TRBV29-1
j_call: TRBJ2-7
cdr3_nt: TGCAGCGTGGGGAGCAGGTTATCCTACGAGCAGTACTTC
cdr3_aa: CSVGSRLSYEQYF

d_call: TRBD1
clone_size: .
v_call: TRBV6-5
j_call: TRBJ1-2
cdr3_nt: TGTGCCAGCAGTCTCGGACAGGGCTCTGGCTACACCTTC
cdr3_aa: CASSLGQGSGYTF

d_call: .
clone_size: .
v_call: TRBV5-1
j_call: TRBJ2-7
cdr3_nt: TGCGCCAGCAGCTTGCACGGAGGAGGCGCTTCAGCCTACGAGCAGTACTTC
cdr3_aa: CASSLHGGGASAYEQYF

d_call: TRBD1
clone_size: .
v_call: TRBV30
j_call: TRBJ1-4
cdr3_nt: TGTGCCTGGAGTGTGATTAGGGACAGAGATGAAAAACTGTTTTTT
cdr3_aa: CAWSVIRDRDEKLFF

d_call: .
clone_size: .
v_call: TRBV6-5
j_call: TRBJ1-1
cdr3_nt: TGTGCCAGCAACTCCGACTGGGGCACTGAAGCTTTCTTT
cdr3_aa: CASNSDWGTEAFF

d_call: .
clone_size: once
v_call: TRBV19
j_call: TRBJ1-1
cdr3_nt: TGTGCCAGTAGTATCGGGTGGGAGAGGCCCGAAGCTTTCTTT
cdr3_aa: CASSIGWERPEAFF

d_call: TRBD2
clone_size: .
v_call: TRBV9
j_call: TRBJ2-7
cdr3_nt: TGTGCCAGCAGCGTAGATGGGGCGGGAGACGAGCAGTACTTC
cdr3_aa: CASSVDGAGDEQYF

d_call: .
clone_size: .
v_call: TRBV6-1
j_call: TRBJ2-2
cdr3_nt: TGTGCCAGCAGTGAATCCCACGGCAACACCGGGGAGCTGTTTTTT
cdr3_aa: CASSESHGNTGELFF

d_call: TRBD1
clone_size: .
v_call: TRBV5-1
j_call: TRBJ2-5
cdr3_nt: TGCGCCAGCAGCTTCGAAGGGACAGCTCAAGAGACCCAGTACTTC
cdr3_aa: CASSFEGTAQETQYF

d_call: .
clone_size: .
v_call: TRBV9
j_call: TRBJ2-7
cdr3_nt: TGTGCCAGCAGCGTAGGGGTAGTGGGGGAGCAGTACTTC
cdr3_aa: CASSVGVVGEQYF

d_call: TRBD1
clone_size: .
v_call: TRBV5-6
j_call: TRBJ2-5
cdr3_nt: TGTGCCAGCAGCTTGGCCGGGACAGAAGAGACCCAGTACTTC
cdr3_aa: CASSLAGTEETQYF

d_call: TRBD2
clone_size: .
v_call: TRBV6-5
j_call: TRBJ2-3
cdr3_nt: TGTGCCAGCAGTTACGGGGTAGCGGGGAACACAGATACGCAGTATTTT
cdr3_aa: CASSYGVAGNTDTQYF

d_call: .
clone_size: .
v_call: TRBV19
j_call: TRBJ1-1
cdr3_nt: TGTGCCAGTACCTATGGGGGCACTGAAGCTTTCTTT
cdr3_aa: CASTYGGTEAFF

d_call: .
clone_size: .
v_call: TRBV6-6
j_call: TRBJ2-7
cdr3_nt: TGTGCCAGCAGTTATCCAGCCTACGAGCAGTACTTC
cdr3_aa: CASSYPAYEQYF